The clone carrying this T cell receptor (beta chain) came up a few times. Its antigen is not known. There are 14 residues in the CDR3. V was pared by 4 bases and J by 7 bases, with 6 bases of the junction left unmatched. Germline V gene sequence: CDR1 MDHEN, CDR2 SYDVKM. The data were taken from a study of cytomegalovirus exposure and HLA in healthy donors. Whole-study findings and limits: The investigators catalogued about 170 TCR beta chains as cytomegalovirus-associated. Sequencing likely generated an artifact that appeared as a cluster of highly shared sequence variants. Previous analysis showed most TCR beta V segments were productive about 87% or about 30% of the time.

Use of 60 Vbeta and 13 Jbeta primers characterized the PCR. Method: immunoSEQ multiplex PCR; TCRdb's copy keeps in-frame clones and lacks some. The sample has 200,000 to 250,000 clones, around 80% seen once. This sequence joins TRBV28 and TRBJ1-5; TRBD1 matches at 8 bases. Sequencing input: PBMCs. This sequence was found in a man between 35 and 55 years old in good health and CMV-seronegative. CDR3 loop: CASSSGGAGQPQHF. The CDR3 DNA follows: TGTGCCAGCAGTTCAGGGGGCGCAGGGCAGCCCCAGCATTTT.